This T cell receptor (beta chain) appears in the sequencing data of a study of blood T cell repertoires in COVID-19. Overall study context: PBMCs, B-cell-depleted T cells, or T cells were the source of the cDNA or gDNA that made up the material.

Seattle patients were enrolled during active infection and followed longitudinally. The method was immunoSEQ multiplex PCR; TCRdb's version includes in-frame clones alone and lacks a portion of them. The sample consists of around 310,000 clones, around 89% of them appearing once. Germline V CDR1 and CDR2: SGHTA, FQGTGA. The V and J ends lost 6 bases and 2 bases, in that order; junction bases with no gene match: 3. This CDR3 has 13 amino acids. The chain links TRBV7-3 to TRBJ1-2; 7 bases agree with TRBD1. The receptor was isolated from a woman between 40 and 50 years old with COVID-19, enrolled during active disease. Sequencing was carried out using peripheral blood. The CDR3 protein is CASSPGQNYGYTF. Written as DNA, the CDR3 is TGTGCCAGCAGTCCGGGACAGAACTATGGCTACACCTTC.